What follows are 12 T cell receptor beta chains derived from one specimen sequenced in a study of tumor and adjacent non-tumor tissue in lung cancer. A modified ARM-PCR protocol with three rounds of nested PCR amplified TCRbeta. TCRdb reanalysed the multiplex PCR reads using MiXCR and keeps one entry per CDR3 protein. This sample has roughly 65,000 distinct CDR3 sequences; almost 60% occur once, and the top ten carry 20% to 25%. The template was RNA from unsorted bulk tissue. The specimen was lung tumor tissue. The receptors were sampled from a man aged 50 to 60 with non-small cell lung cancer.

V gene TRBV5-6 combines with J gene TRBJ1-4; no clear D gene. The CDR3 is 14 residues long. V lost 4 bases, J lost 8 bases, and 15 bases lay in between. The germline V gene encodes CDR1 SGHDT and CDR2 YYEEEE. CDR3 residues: CASSVEEPEEKLFF. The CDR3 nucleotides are TGTGCCAGCAGCGTGGAGGAGCCCGAGGAAAAACTGTTTTTT.

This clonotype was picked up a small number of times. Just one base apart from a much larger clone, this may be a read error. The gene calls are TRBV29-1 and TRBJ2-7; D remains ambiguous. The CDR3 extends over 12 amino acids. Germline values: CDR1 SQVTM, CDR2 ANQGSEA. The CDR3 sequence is CSVARTSYEHYF. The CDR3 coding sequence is TGCAGCGTTGCTCGGACGTCCTACGAGCATTACTTC.

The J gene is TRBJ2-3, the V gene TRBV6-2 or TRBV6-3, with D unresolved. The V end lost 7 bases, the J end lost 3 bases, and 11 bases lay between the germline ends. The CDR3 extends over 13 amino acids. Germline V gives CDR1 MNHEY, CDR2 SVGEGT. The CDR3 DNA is TGTGCCAGCAAGGGCTCCAGTACAGATACGCAGTATTTT. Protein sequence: CASKGSSTDTQYF.

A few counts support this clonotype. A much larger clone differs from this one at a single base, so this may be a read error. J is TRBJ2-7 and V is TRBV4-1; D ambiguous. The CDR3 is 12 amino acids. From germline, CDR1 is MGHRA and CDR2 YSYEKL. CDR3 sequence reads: CANSSSGVKQYF. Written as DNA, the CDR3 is TGCGCCAACAGCTCGAGTGGGGTCAAGCAGTACTTC.

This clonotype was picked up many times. The CDR3 sequence is CASSPGTGITGEQFF. CDR3 bases: TGTGCCAGCAGCCCCGGGACAGGGATCACTGGTGAGCAGTTCTTC. The V gene is TRBV12-3 or TRBV12-4, the J gene TRBJ2-1, with 9 bases identical to TRBD1. The CDR3 consists of 15 residues. The trim removed 6 bases at V and 9 bases at J, leaving 12 bases unmatched.

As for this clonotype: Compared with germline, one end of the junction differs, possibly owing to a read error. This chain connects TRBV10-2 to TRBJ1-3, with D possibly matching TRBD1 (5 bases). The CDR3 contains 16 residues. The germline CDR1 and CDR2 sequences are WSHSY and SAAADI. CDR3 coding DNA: TGCGCCAGCAGTGGCCAATGGGGCTCCTCTGGTAACACCATATATTTT. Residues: CASSGQWGSSGNTIYF.

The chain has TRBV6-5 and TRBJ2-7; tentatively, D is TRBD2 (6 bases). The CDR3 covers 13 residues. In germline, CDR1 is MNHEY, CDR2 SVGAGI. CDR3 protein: CASAWRDSYEQYF. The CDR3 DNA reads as TGTGCGAGCGCCTGGCGGGATAGCTACGAGCAGTACTTC.

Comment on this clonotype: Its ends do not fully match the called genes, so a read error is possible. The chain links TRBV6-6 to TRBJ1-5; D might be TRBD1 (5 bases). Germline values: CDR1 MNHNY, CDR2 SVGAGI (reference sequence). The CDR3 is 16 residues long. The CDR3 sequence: CACSYSSGATDQPQHF. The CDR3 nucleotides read TGTGCCTGCAGTTACTCCTCCGGGGCAACTGATCAGCCCCAGCATTTT.

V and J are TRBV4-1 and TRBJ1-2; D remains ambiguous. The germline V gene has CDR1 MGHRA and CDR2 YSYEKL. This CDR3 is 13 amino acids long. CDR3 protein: CAGSQAGLAGYTF. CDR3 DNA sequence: TGCGCTGGCAGCCAAGCCGGACTTGCCGGCTACACCTTC.

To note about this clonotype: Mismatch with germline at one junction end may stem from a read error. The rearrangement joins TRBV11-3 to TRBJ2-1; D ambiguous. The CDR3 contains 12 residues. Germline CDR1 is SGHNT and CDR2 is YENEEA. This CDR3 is CACSLVRSGLVF. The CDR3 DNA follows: TGTGCCTGCAGCTTAGTACGGTCTGGGCTCGTCTTC.

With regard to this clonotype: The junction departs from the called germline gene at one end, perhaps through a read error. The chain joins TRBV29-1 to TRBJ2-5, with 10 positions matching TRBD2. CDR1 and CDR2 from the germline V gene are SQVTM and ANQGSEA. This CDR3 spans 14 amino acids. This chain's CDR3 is CSVDRTSGQETQYF. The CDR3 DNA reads TGCAGCGTGGACAGGACTAGCGGACAAGAGACCCAATACTTC.

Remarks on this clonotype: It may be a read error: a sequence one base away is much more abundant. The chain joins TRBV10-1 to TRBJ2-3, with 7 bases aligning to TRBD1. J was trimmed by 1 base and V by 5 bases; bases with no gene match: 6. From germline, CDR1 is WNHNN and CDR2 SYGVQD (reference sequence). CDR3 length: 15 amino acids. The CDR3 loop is CASSMDRRRTDTQYF. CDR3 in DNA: TGCGCCAGCAGTATGGACAGGAGACGCACAGATACGCAGTATTTT.